One sample yielded the 4 T cell receptor beta chains listed below, sequenced in a study of prognosis after radiotherapy for stage I lung cancer. Researchers used two-round multiplex PCR to amplify TCR beta CDR3 starting from genomic DNA. Specific primers for each TRBV and TRBJ gene were what first-round PCR used. One entry per CDR3 protein, called by TCRdb with MiXCR from the multiplex PCR reads. The repertoire has around 27,000 distinct CDR3 sequences, roughly 31% of them found once; the top ten carry around 10%. The source was PBMCs, collected before or after stereotactic body radiation therapy (not recorded which). The receptors here all came from a donor at least 50 years old with non-small cell lung cancer.

This clonotype was seen ten or more times. The J gene is TRBJ2-7, the V gene TRBV5-5, with 10 bases lining up with TRBD1. The CDR3 extends over 16 amino acids. Unmatched junction bases numbered 11, after V lost 2 bases and J lost 6 bases. Germline V gene data show CDR1 as SGHKS and CDR2 as YYEKEE (reference sequence). Here the CDR3 reads CASSFWDRGPPSEQYF. DNA of the CDR3: TGTGCCAGCAGCTTTTGGGACAGGGGCCCACCATCCGAGCAGTACTTC. Complete variable domain (other parts from reference TRBV5-5 and TRBJ2-7): DAGVTQSPTHLIKTRGQQVTLRCSPISGHKSVSWYQQVLGQGPQFIFQYYEKEERGRGNFPDRFSARQFPNYSSELNVNALLLGDSALYLCASSFWDRGPPSEQYFGPGTRLTVT.

This clonotype appeared a single time. A read error is the likely source, as a far larger clone sits one nucleotide away. The CDR3 does not close with the conserved phenylalanine or tryptophan, likely indicating a read error. The rearrangement joins TRBV11-1 to TRBJ2-7, with 7 nucleotides matching TRBD1. Germline CDR1 SGHAT, CDR2 FQDESV (reference sequence). The CDR3 has 14 amino acids. J lost 4 bases, V lost 5 bases, and 8 bases had no gene match. CDR3 in amino acids: CASSTRDSPYEQYL. The CDR3 DNA follows: TGTGCCAGCAGCACCCGGGACAGCCCTTACGAGCAGTACCTC.

This clonotype was seen repeatedly, ten times or more. The rearrangement links TRBV6-1 to TRBJ2-7; the match to TRBD1 covers 7 bases. Germline V gene sequence: CDR1 MNHNS, CDR2 SASEGT. The CDR3 length is 12 residues. J lost 4 bases, V lost 5 bases, and 2 bases had no gene match. The CDR3 region is CASSPQGYEQYF. The CDR3 DNA follows: TGTGCCAGCAGTCCACAGGGGTACGAGCAGTACTTC.

Concerning this clonotype: Sequence at one end of the junction differs from germline and may be a read error. The CDR3 spells CASSQHIQASYGQYF. As DNA, the CDR3 is TGTGCCAGCAGTCAGCACATACAGGCATCCTACGGGCAGTACTTC. V gene TRBV12-3 or TRBV12-4 combines with J gene TRBJ2-7; a possible D gene is TRBD1 (5 bases). There are 15 residues in the CDR3.